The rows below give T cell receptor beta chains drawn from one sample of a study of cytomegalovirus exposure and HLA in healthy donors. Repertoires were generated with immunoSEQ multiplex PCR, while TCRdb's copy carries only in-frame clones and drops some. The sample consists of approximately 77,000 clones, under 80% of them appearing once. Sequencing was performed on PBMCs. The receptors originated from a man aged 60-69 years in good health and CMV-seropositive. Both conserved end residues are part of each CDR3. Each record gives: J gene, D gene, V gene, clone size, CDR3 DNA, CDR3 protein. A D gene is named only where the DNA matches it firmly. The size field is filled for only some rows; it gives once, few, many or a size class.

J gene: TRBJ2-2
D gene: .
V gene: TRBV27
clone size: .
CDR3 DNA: TGTGCCAGCAGTTTAGGGAGAACCATCGGGGAGCTGTTTTTT
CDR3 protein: CASSLGRTIGELFF

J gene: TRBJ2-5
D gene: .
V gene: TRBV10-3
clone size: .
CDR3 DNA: TGTGCCAGCCAAGACGGAGATCAAGAGACCCAGTACTTC
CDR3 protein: CASQDGDQETQYF

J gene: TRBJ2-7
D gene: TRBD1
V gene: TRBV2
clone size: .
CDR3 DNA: TGTGCCAGCACCCTAGACAGGGGGAGGTACGAGCAGTACTTC
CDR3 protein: CASTLDRGRYEQYF

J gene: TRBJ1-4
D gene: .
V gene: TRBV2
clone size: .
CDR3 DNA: TGTGCCAGCAGTGACGCCCGGTTTAATGAAAAACTGTTTTTT
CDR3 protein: CASSDARFNEKLFF

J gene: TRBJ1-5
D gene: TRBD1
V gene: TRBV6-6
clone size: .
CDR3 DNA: TGTGCCAGCAGTTACCTCCCACAGGGGGCACGGCCCCAGCATTTT
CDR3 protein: CASSYLPQGARPQHF

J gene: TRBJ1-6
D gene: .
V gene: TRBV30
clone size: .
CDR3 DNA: TGTGCCTGGAGTTATGTAGGGGGATCCTATAATTCACCCCTCCACTTT
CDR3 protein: CAWSYVGGSYNSPLHF

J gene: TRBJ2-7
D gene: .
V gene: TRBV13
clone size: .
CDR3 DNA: TGTGCCAGCAGCTCCGACTTGACCGAGCAGTACTTC
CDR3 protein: CASSSDLTEQYF

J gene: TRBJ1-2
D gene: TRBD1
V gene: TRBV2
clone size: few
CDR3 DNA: TGTGCCAGCCTGGAGGCAGGGGGAAACTATGGCTACACCTTC
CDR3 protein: CASLEAGGNYGYTF

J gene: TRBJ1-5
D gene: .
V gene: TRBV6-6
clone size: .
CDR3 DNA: TGTGCCAGCAGTTACGTGGCAGGGGATCAGCCCCAGCATTTT
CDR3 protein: CASSYVAGDQPQHF

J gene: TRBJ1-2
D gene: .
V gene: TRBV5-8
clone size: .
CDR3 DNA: TGTGCCAGCCGACCGCCGGAGGTTAACCCCGGCTACACCTTC
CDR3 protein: CASRPPEVNPGYTF

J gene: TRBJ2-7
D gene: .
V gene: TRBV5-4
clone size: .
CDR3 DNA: TGTGCCAGCAGCTTGGTCGGGGGTACGGTCTACGAGCAGTACTTC
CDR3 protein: CASSLVGGTVYEQYF

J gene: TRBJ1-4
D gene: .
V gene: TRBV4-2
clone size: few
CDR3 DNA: TGTGCCAGCAGCGTCGCGGACAGAAATGAAAAACTGTTTTTT
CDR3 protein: CASSVADRNEKLFF

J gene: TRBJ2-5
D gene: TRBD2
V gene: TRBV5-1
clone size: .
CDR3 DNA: TGCGCCAGCAGCTCTTTACTAGCGGGGGGAGAGACCCAGTACTTC
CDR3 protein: CASSSLLAGGETQYF